These 10 T cell receptor beta chains share one sample of origin, sequenced in a study of T cell clones after liver transplantation. Method: immunoSEQ multiplex PCR; TCRdb's copy keeps in-frame clones and lacks some. The sample consists of 98,000 or so clones, around 83% of them appearing once. This specimen consisted of CD4+ T cells from blood, obtained before liver transplant. The receptors originated from a human donor who received a liver transplant.

This sequence joins TRBV7-2 and TRBJ1-1; unclear D gene. The V gene's germline CDR1 is SGHTA and CDR2 FQGNSA. The CDR3 has 16 residues. V lost 4 bases to trimming and J lost 10 bases, with 25 bases between them. As DNA, the CDR3 is TGTGCCAGCAGCTCCCGGGATGGGATCCTTTTACGGGGAGCTTTCTTT. The encoded protein is CASSSRDGILLRGAFF.

The chain is built from TRBV7-9 and TRBJ1-2; no firm D call. The CDR3 loop spans 13 amino acids. Germline CDR1 and CDR2: SEHNR and FQNEAQ (reference sequence). Trimming stripped 3 bases from V and 1 base from J, with 6 bases between. Here the CDR3 DNA reads TGTGCCAGCAGCTTTACAGTTAACTATGGCTACACCTTC. Amino acids: CASSFTVNYGYTF.

The chain recombines TRBV19 with TRBJ1-5; D possibly corresponds to TRBD1 (5 bases). V gave up 3 bases and J gave up 2 bases, with 8 bases separating them. Germline V lookup: CDR1 LNHDA, CDR2 SQIVND (reference sequence). The CDR3 sequence is 14 residues long. In nucleotides, the CDR3 is TGTGCCAGTAGTATTCTGGGGGGCAATCAGCCCCAGCATTTT. It codes for CASSILGGNQPQHF.

V and J are TRBV9 and TRBJ2-3; TRBD2 aligns across 7 bases. Per the germline V gene, CDR1 is SGDLS and CDR2 is YYNGEE. With V trimmed by 0 bases and J by 0 bases, 4 bases remained unmatched. The CDR3 has 16 residues. In nucleotides, the CDR3 is TGTGCCAGCAGCGTAGCAACTAGCGCTAGCACAGATACGCAGTATTTT. Translated, it gives CASSVATSASTDTQYF.

J is TRBJ2-3 and V is TRBV7-3; 10 nucleotides agree with TRBD2. Germline V gives CDR1 SGHTA, CDR2 FQGTGA. The CDR3 is 16 residues long. Unmatched junction bases numbered 3, after V lost 1 base and J lost 2 bases. The CDR3 coding sequence is TGTGCCAGCAGCTTAAGGAGCGGGGGGGCCACAGATACGCAGTATTTT. The encoded protein is CASSLRSGGATDTQYF.

The CDR3 spells CASSPAGAASNQPQHF. In nucleotides, the CDR3 is TGTGCCAGCAGTCCGGCGGGGGCGGCGAGCAATCAGCCCCAGCATTTT. The rearrangement links TRBV28 to TRBJ1-5; tentative D call: TRBD1 (6 bases). Per the germline V gene, CDR1 is MDHEN and CDR2 is SYDVKM. With 5 bases removed from V and 1 base from J, the gap between germline ends came to 15 bases. The CDR3 has 16 amino acids.

This clone was recorded once. The V gene is TRBV30, the J gene TRBJ1-5; D uncertain. The V end was cut by 5 bases, the J end by 0 bases, with 11 bases between. This CDR3 spans 14 amino acids. Germline assignment: CDR1 GTSNPN and CDR2 SVGIG (reference sequence). The CDR3 loop reads CAWGERSSNQPQHF. CDR3 nucleotides: TGTGCCTGGGGAGAGAGGTCTAGCAATCAGCCCCAGCATTTT.

A few counts support this clone. Written as DNA, the CDR3 is TGTGCCAGCAGAACCAGGGTAGGCTACACCTTC. It is translated as CASRTRVGYTF. The chain has TRBV28 and TRBJ1-2; D is possibly TRBD1 (5 bases). The CDR3 has 11 amino acids. Germline V gene sequence: CDR1 MDHEN, CDR2 SYDVKM. V lost 6 bases and J 8 bases, leaving 10 bases between the germline ends.

This chain links TRBV5-4 with TRBJ1-1; D is unresolved. Germline-derived CDR1 and CDR2 are SGHNT and YYREEE (reference sequence). The CDR3 covers 16 residues. The V gene lost 4 bases and the J gene lost 2 bases, with 18 bases spanning the gap. CDR3 sequence (DNA): TGTGCCAGCAGCCCCAGAGGTCGGGCAGTAAACACTGAAGCTTTCTTT. Translating gives CASSPRGRAVNTEAFF.

V gene TRBV7-8 combines with J gene TRBJ1-5; 11 nucleotides line up with TRBD1. The CDR3 extends over 17 amino acids. Germline V gene sequence: CDR1 SGHVS, CDR2 FQNEAQ. The V and J ends lost 0 bases and 4 bases, in that order; junction bases with no gene match: 5. This CDR3 reads CASSLARGTGGNQPQHF. In DNA, the CDR3 is TGTGCCAGCAGCTTAGCGCGGGGGACAGGGGGAAATCAGCCCCAGCATTTT.